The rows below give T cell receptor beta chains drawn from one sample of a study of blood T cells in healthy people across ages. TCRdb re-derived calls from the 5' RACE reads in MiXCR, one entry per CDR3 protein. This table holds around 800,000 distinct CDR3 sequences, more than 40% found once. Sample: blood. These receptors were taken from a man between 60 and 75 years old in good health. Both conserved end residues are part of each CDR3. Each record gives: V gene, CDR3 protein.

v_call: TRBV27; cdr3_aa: CASSKSGDRVTQYF
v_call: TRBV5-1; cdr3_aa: CASSLFGTDSMNTEAFF
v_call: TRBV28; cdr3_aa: CASSTRDILSGANVLTF
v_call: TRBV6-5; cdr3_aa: CASTLSGVGYNEQFF
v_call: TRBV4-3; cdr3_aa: CASSRQVPSGEQFF
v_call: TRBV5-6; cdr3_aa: CASSQVLAQKEQFF
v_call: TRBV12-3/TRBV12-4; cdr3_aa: CASRLGGTSGAATYEQYF
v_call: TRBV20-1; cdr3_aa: CSARTLDSDTDTQYF
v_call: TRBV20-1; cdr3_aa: CSARVGSETQYF
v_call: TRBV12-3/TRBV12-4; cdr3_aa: CASSVTGQEKAFF
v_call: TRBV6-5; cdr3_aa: CASTPLAGEETQYF
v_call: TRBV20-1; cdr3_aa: CSARDRGSGANVLTF
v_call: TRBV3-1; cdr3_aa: CASKLAGDTDTQYF
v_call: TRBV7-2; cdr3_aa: CASSLNSAGGYEQYF
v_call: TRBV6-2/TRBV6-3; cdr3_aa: CASHEFGLKDGELFF
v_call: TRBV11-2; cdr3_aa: CASSIGTGSTDTQYF
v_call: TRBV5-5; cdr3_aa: CASKSLGGLGTDTQYF
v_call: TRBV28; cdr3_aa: CASSPGTSGGTQYF
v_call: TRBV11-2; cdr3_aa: CASSPSQGPTGANVLTF
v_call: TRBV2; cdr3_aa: CASKWDTTDTQYF
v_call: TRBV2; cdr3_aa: CASQRTETSTDTQYF
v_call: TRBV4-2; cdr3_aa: CASSRGQDSYNSPLHF
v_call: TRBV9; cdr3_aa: CASSAAMGLGEQFF
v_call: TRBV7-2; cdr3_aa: CASSPARGAPEQYF
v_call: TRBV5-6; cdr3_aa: CASSWAGTRTDEKLFF
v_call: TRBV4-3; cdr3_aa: CASSQDWTGVSHEQYF
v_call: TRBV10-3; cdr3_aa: CAISRGGQGNQETQYF
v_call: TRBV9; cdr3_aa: CASSGRGSETQYF
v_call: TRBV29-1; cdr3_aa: CSVSGRVTGELFF
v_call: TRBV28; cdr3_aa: CASRLRDRAFF
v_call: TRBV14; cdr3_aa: CAYLGLCTDTQYF
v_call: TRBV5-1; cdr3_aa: CASSLGGGGSNEQFF